Listed here is a single TCR beta chain. Its antigen is unknown. The data originate from a study of cytomegalovirus exposure and HLA in healthy donors. Study-wide points: While the bulk of TCR sequences proved rare, some public TCRs turned up in many donors. Cytomegalovirus-associated status was assigned to some 160 TCR beta chains. First-cohort TCR clusters tended to co-occur in the approximately 110 validation repertoires, a later analysis found.

In germline, CDR1 is ENHRY, CDR2 SYGVKD. V was clipped by 3 bases and J by 2 bases; unmatched bases: 15. The CDR3 is made up of 19 amino acids. TCRdb's table, derived via immunoSEQ multiplex PCR, lists solely in-frame clones and lacks some. Of about 73,000 clones listed, roughly 93% are singletons. This clonotype originated in a woman younger than 30 in good health and CMV-seropositive. Sequencing was performed on PBMCs. The chain joins TRBV10-3 to TRBJ2-3, with 9 bases identical to TRBD1. CDR3: CAISEPIRPGQGLTDTQYF. The CDR3 bases are TGTGCCATCAGTGAACCCATCAGACCGGGACAGGGCCTCACAGATACGCAGTATTTT.